The table lists the clone carrying this T cell receptor (beta chain) with many counts. These data belong to a study of T-cell memory formation after mild COVID-19. TCRdb passed the 5' RACE reads through MiXCR, listing each CDR3 protein once. Found here are 140,000 to 150,000 distinct CDR3 sequences, roughly 6.2% of them singletons; the top ten hold around 2%. Germline assignment: CDR1 LGHNA and CDR2 YNFKEQ. V shed 1 base, J shed 6 bases, and the junction held 11 bases outside the gene matches. The CDR3 runs to 17 residues. Sequenced input: PBMCs or a T cell subset sorted from them (not recorded which). The clonotype comes from an adult woman who had mild COVID-19 (a few samples of this study predate the infection). Cell type and time point are not known. V and J are TRBV4-2 and TRBJ2-7; TRBD2 matches at 11 bases. The CDR3 sequence: CASSQGGGLAGHSEQYF. The DNA for the CDR3 is TGTGCCAGCAGCCAAGGGGGAGGACTAGCGGGTCACTCCGAGCAGTACTTC.